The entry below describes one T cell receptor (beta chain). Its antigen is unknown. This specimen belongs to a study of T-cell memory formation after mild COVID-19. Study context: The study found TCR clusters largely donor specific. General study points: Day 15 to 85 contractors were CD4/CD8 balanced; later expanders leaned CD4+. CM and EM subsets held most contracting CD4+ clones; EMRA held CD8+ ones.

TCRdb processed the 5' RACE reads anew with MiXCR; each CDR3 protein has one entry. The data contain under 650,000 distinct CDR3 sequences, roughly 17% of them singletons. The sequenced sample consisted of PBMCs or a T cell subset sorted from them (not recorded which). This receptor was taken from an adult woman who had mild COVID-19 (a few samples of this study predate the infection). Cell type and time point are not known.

Here the CDR3 reads CASSQERVVDTQYF. For the CDR3, the DNA is TGTGCCAGCAGCCAAGAACGGGTAGTGGATACGCAGTATTTT. This rearrangement joins TRBV4-2 to TRBJ2-3; D remains ambiguous. This CDR3 is 14 amino acids long. V dropped 0 bases and J dropped 6 bases, with 10 bases sitting between them. Germline V gene lookup returns CDR1 LGHNA and CDR2 YNFKEQ.